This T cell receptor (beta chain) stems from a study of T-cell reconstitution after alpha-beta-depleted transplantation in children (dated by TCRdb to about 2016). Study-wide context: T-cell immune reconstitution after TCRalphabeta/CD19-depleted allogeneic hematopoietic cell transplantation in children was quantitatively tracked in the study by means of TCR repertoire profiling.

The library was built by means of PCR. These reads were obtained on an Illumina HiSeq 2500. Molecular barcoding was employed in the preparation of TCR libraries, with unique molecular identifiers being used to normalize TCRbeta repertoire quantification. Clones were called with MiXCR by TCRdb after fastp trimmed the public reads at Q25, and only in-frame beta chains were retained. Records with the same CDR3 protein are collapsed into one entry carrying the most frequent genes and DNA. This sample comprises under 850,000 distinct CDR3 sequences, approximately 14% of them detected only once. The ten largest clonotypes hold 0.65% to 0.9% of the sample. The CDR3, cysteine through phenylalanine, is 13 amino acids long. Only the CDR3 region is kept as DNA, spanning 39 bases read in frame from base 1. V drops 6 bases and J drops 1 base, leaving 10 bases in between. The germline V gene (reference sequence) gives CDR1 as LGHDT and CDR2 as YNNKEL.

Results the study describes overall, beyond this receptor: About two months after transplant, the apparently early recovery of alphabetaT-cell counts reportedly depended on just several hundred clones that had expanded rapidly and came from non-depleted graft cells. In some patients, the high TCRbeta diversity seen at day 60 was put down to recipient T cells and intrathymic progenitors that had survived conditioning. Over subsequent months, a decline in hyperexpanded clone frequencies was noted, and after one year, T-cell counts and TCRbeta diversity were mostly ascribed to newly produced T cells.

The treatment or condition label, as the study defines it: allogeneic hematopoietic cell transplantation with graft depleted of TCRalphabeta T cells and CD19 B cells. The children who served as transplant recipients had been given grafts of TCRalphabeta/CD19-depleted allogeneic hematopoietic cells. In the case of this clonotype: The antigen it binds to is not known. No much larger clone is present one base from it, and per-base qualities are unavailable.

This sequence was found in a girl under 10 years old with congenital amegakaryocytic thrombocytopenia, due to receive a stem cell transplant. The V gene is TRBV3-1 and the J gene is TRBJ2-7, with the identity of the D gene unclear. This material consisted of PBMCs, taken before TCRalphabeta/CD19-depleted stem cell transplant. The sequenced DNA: TGTGCCAGCAGTTACTTGGCGTCCTACGAGCAGTACTTC. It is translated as CASSYLASYEQYF.